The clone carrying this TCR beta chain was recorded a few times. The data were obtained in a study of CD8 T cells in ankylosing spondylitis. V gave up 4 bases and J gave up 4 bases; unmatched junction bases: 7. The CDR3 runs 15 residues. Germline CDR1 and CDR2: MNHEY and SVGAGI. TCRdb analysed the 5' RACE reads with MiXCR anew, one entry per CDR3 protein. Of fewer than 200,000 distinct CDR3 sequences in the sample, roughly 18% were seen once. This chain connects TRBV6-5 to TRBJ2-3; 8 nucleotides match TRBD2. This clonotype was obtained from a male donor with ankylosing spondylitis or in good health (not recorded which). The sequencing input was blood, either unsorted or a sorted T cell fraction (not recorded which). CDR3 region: CASSSPLAGADTQYF. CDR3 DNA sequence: TGTGCCAGCAGTTCCCCCCTAGCGGGCGCAGATACGCAGTATTTT.